This TCR beta chain was documented in a study of cytomegalovirus exposure and HLA in healthy donors. Study in general: A previous analysis identified 90 million to 140 million unique TCR beta sequences derived from 180 million or so T cells.

Primers: 60 Vbeta forward and 13 Jbeta reverse. The method was immunoSEQ multiplex PCR; TCRdb's version includes in-frame clones alone and lacks a portion of them. The repertoire holds some 90,000 clones, with roughly 70% as singletons. Study-level findings and limits: Reportedly, diagnosis of cytomegalovirus status by the classifier showed high specificity and sensitivity. TRBV6-2, TRBV6-3 and some other V segments were unresolvable in 87-base-pair reads. Overall, around 150 TCR beta chains were annotated as cytomegalovirus-associated.

The ends lost 0 bases at V and 3 bases at J; junction bases unmatched: 0. The CDR3 is 15 residues long. Germline V gives CDR1 ENHRY, CDR2 SYGVKD. With respect to this clone: Its target is not known.

The source material was PBMCs. The V gene is TRBV10-3, the J gene TRBJ2-5; 11 bases are shared with TRBD2. The clonotype comes from a man over 45 in good health and CMV-seronegative. CDR3 sequence reads: CAISESTSGEETQYF. The CDR3 region has the DNA TGTGCCATCAGTGAGTCGACTAGCGGGGAAGAGACCCAGTACTTC.